The rows below give T cell receptor beta chains drawn from one sample of a study of T cell repertoires in cytomegalovirus infection. The antigens these receptors bind are not known. TCRdb redid the calling of the reads with MiXCR, one entry per CDR3 protein. The sample records hundreds of thousands of distinct CDR3 sequences, around a third being singletons. Sequencing was performed on cultured PBMCs, taken from culture after CMV antigen stimulation. The source is a human donor in good health (CMV status not recorded). Some clones in this sample may be carry-over from other donors' samples. The CDR3 runs from the conserved cysteine through the conserved F or W. The D gene is left open where the match is weak. Clone size is not always given. Where it is, it says once, few, many or a class for expanded clones.

v_call	j_call	clone_size	d_call	cdr3_aa	cdr3_nt
TRBV18	TRBJ1-3	-	-	CASSPEDSGNTIYF	TGTGCCAGCTCTCCGGAGGACTCTGGAAACACCATATATTTT
TRBV4-3	TRBJ2-7	few	TRBD1	CASSLTDLGTGDSEQYF	TGCGCCAGCAGCCTAACGGATTTGGGGACAGGGGATAGCGAGCAGTACTTC
TRBV6-1	TRBJ2-3	few	TRBD2	CASSNFRLAGGSDTQYF	TGTGCCAGCAGCAACTTTAGGCTAGCGGGGGGGTCAGATACGCAGTATTTT
TRBV7-8	TRBJ2-7	-	-	CASSGGTVYEQYF	TGTGCCAGCAGCGGGGGGACAGTCTACGAGCAGTACTTC
TRBV14	TRBJ1-2	-	-	CASSQVVEIGYTF	TGTGCCAGCAGCCAAGTAGTGGAAATAGGCTACACCTTC
TRBV7-8	TRBJ2-1	-	-	CATRRRGGKTNEQFF	TGTGCCACGCGCCGCCGGGGCGGGAAGACCAATGAGCAGTTCTTC
TRBV20-1	TRBJ1-6	-	-	CSARVLWSDSPLHF	TGCAGTGCTAGAGTTTTGTGGTCCGATTCACCCCTCCACTTT
TRBV18	TRBJ1-2	-	-	CASSDMASRGWHGYTF	TGTGCCAGCTCGGACATGGCCAGCAGGGGATGGCATGGCTACACCTTC
TRBV20-1	TRBJ2-4	-	TRBD1	CSAGRGIAKNIQYF	TGCAGTGCTGGCAGGGGGATAGCCAAAAACATTCAGTACTTC
TRBV7-8	TRBJ2-5	-	-	CASSQYRDHQETQYF	TGTGCCAGCAGCCAGTACCGGGACCACCAAGAGACCCAGTACTTC
TRBV2	TRBJ1-6	few	-	CASRASGGSNSPLHF	TGTGCCAGCAGGGCCTCGGGCGGCTCGAATTCACCCCTCCACTTT
TRBV20-1	TRBJ2-5	few	-	CSARDRALAEETQYF	TGCAGTGCTAGAGATCGAGCGTTGGCAGAAGAGACCCAGTACTTC
TRBV6-1	TRBJ2-3	-	-	CASSERGRTDTQYF	TGTGCCAGCAGTGAGAGGGGACGCACAGATACGCAGTATTTT
TRBV11-2	TRBJ2-7	few	TRBD2	CASSLVASGVPYEQYF	TGTGCCAGCAGCTTAGTTGCTAGCGGGGTCCCCTACGAGCAGTACTTC
TRBV28	TRBJ2-3	few	TRBD2	CATLGGQGTDTQYF	TGTGCCACCCTGGGAGGGCAGGGCACAGATACGCAGTATTTT
TRBV18	TRBJ2-5	few	-	CASSQSSAAGETQYF	TGTGCCAGCTCACAGTCGAGCGCCGCGGGAGAGACCCAGTACTTC
TRBV6-8	TRBJ1-6	-	TRBD1	CASIQQGLHSPLHF	TGTGCCAGCATTCAACAGGGGCTGCATTCACCCCTCCACTTT
TRBV4-2	TRBJ2-1	few	TRBD1	CASSQGTGVYNEQFF	TGTGCCAGCAGCCAAGGGACAGGTGTTTACAATGAGCAGTTCTTC
TRBV5-6	TRBJ2-2	-	-	CASSHGHYTGELFF	TGTGCCAGCAGCCACGGACACTACACCGGGGAGCTGTTTTTT
TRBV7-9	TRBJ1-1	-	-	CASSSFRHEAFF	TGTGCCAGCAGCTCCTTTAGGCATGAAGCTTTCTTT
TRBV7-2	TRBJ1-5	-	-	CASRIRGGDQPQHF	TGTGCCAGCAGAATAAGGGGCGGGGATCAGCCCCAGCATTTT
TRBV28	TRBJ1-6	-	TRBD1	CASWPGTAFSYNSPLHF	TGTGCCAGCTGGCCGGGGACAGCTTTCTCCTATAATTCACCCCTCCACTTT